The sequence of this T cell receptor beta chain was determined in a study of human T cells and chemical hapten exposure. Overall study: How much TCR each sample yielded varied, mostly because pooled library volumes differed slightly.

General study points: Sensitizing with DPC caused no change in TCRs above 1 in 1000 frequency.

CDR1 and CDR2 (germline): SGHRS, YFSETQ. Germline trimming cut 4 bases from V and 0 bases from J; bases unmatched to any gene: 2. The CDR3 extends over 15 amino acids. Turning to this clonotype: Its target is not known.

Sample time point: healthy volunteer bleed at 6 weeks. The study extracted total RNA from unfractionated whole blood. Unique molecular identifiers were attached to individual cDNA molecules during library preparation. As handled by the study authors: Sample TCR totals centred on a median of approximately 95,000, ranging about 20,000 to 750,000. A single record per CDR3 protein comes from TCRdb applying MiXCR to the RACE reads. TCRdb, not the authors, supplied the V and J calls. This table holds around 80,000 distinct CDR3 sequences, approximately 8% found once. This chain uses TRBV5-1 with TRBJ2-1; 9 nucleotides line up with TRBD2. The sequenced sample was whole blood. The clonotype originates from a male donor in good health. Some clones in this sample may be carry-over from other donors' samples. As DNA, the CDR3 is TGCGCCAGCAGCATTAGCGGGAGCTCCTACAATGAGCAGTTCTTC. It specifies CASSISGSSYNEQFF.